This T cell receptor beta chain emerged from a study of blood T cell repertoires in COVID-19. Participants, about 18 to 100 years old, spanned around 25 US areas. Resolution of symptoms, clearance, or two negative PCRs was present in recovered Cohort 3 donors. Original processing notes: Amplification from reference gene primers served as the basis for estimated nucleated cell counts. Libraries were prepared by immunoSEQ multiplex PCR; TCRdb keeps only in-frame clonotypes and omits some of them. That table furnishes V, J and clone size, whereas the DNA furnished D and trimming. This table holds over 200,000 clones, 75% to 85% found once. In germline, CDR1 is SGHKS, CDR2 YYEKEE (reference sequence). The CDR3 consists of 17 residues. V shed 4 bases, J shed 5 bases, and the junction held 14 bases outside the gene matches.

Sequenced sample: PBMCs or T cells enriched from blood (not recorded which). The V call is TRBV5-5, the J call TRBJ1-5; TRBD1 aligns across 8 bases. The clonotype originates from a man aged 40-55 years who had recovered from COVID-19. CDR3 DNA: TGTGCCAGCAGCCTTAGGGCACAGGGGGAGATCGATCAGCCCCAGCATTTT. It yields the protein CASSLRAQGEIDQPQHF. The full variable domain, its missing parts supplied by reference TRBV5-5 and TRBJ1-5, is DAGVTQSPTHLIKTRGQQVTLRCSPISGHKSVSWYQQVLGQGPQFIFQYYEKEERGRGNFPDRFSARQFPNYSSELNVNALLLGDSALYLCASSLRAQGEIDQPQHFGDGTRLSIL.